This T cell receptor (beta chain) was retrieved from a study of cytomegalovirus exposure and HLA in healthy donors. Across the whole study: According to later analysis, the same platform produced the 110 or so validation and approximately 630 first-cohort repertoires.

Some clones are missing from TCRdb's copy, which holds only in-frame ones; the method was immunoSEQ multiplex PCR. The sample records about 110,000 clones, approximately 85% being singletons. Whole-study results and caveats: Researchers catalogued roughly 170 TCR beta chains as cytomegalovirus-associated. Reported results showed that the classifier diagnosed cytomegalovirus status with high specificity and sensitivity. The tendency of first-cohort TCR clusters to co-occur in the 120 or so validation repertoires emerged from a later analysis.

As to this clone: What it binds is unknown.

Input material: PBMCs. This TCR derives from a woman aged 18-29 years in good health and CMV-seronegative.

CDR3 amino acids: CASSPLLEGSLGYTF. The CDR3 nucleotides are TGTGCCAGCAGTCCCCTATTGGAGGGAAGCCTCGGCTACACCTTC. The chain uses TRBV6-6 and TRBJ1-2; D gene uncertain. Trimming removed 5 bases from V and 8 bases from J, with 21 bases in between. CDR1 is MNHNY, CDR2 SVGAGI, per germline (reference sequence). This CDR3 has 15 amino acids.